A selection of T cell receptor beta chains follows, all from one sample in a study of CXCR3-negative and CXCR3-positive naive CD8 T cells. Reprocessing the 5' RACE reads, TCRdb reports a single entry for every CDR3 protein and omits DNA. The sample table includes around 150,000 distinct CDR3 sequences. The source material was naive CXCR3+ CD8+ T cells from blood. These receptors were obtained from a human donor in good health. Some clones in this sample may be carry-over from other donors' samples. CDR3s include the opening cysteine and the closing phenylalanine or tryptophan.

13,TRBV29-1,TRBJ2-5,CSVFTGVEGTQYF
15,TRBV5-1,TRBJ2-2,CASSPRNQNTGELFF
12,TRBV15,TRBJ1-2,CATSRANGGYTF
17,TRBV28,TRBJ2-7,CASRTDGTGLAAYEQYF
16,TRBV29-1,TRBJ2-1,CSVSGTGSSSYNEQFF
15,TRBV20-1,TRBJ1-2,CSARDPYGFFYGYTF
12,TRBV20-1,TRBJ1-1,CSAAIGTLEAFF
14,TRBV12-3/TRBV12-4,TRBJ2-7,CASSLFFEHYEQYF
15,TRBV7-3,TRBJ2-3,CASSLRTGGIDTQYF
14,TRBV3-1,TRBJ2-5,CASSHFNEQETQYF
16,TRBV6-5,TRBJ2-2,CASTFYGVEGTGELFF
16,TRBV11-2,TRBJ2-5,CASRGVVGQGMETQYF
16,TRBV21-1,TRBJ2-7,CASSKGGSYRYYEQYF
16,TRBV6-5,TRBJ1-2,CASSSIQGPPNYGYTF
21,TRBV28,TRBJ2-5,CASSLWGTAWGVSGTQETQYF
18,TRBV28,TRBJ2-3,CASSFSRTAYTSTDTQYF
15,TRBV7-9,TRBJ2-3,CASSLVETGAYTQYF
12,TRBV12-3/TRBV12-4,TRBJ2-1,CACAGVGGEQFF
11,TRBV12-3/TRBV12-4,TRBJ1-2,CASRVYYGYTF
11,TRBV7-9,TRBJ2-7,CASASGREQYF
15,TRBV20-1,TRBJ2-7,CSARDHSLGSYEQYF
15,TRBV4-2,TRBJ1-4,CASSQGGTVDEKLFF
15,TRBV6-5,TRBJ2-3,CASQHGPTDTDTQYF
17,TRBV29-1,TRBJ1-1,CSVVSRDRGRDYTEAFF
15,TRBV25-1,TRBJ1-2,CASSEYTTGPGGYTF